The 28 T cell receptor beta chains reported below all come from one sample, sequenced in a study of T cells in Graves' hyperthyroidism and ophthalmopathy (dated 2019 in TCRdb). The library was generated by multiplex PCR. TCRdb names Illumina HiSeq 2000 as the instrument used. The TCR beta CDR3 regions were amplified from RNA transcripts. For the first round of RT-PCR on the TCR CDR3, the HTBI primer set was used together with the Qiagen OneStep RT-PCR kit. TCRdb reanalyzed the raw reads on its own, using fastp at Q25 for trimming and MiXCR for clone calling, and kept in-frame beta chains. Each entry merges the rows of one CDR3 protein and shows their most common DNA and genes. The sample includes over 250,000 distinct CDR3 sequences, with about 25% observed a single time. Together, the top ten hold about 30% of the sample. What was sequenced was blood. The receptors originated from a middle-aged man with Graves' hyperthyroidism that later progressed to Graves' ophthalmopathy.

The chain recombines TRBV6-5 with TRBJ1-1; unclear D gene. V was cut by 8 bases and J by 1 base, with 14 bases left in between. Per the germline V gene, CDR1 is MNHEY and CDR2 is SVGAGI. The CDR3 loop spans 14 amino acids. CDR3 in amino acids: CASVWIRENTEAFF. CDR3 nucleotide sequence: TGTGCCAGCGTTTGGATTAGGGAGAACACTGAAGCTTTCTTT.

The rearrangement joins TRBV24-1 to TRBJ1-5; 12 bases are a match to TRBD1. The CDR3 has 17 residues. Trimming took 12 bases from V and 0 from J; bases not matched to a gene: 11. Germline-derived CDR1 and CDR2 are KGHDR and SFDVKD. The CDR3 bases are TGTGCCCCCGTAGGGACAGGGGGCGCGGGTAGCAATCAGCCCCAGCATTTT. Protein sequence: CAPVGTGGAGSNQPQHF.

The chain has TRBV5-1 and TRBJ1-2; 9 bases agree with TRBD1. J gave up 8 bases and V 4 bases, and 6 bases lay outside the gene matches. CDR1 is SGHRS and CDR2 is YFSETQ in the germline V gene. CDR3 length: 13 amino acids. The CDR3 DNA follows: TGCGCCAGCAGCCCGGGACAGGGATTAGGCTACACCTTC. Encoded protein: CASSPGQGLGYTF.

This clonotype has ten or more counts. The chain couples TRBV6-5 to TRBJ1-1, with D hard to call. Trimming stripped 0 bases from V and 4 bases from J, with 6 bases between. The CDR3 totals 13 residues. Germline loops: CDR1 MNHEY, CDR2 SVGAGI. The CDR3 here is CASSYSAGTEAFF. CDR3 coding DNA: TGTGCCAGCAGTTACTCGGCGGGCACTGAAGCTTTCTTT.

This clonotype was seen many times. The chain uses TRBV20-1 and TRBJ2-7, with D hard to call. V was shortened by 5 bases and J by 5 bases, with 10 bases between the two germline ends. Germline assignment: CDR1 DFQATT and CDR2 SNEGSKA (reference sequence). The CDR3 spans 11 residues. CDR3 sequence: CSARPSHEQYF. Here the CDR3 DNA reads TGCAGTGCTCGACCCAGTCACGAGCAGTACTTC.

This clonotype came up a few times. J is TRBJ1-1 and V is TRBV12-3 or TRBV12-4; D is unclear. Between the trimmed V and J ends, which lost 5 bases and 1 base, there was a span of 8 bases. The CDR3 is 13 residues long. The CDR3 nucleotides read TGTGCCAGCAGTGTGATACGGAACACTGAAGCTTTCTTT. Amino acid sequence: CASSVIRNTEAFF.

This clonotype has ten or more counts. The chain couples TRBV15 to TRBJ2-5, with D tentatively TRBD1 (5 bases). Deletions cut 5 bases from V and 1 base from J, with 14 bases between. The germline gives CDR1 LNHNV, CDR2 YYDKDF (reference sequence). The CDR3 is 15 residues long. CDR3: CATSGPWTPQETQYF. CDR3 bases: TGTGCCACCAGCGGACCCTGGACACCCCAAGAGACCCAGTACTTC.

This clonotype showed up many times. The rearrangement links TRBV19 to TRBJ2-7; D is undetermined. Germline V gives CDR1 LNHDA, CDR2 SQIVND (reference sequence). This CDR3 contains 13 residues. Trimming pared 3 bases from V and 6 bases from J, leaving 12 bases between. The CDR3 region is CASSMLRTSEQYF. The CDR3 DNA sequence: TGTGCCAGTAGTATGCTTAGAACATCCGAGCAGTACTTC.

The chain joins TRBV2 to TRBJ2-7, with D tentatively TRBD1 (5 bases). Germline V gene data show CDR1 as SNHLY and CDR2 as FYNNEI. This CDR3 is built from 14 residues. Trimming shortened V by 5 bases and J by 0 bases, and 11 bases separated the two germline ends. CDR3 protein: CASSLWTSSYEQYF. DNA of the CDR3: TGTGCCAGCAGTTTGTGGACAAGCTCCTACGAGCAGTACTTC.

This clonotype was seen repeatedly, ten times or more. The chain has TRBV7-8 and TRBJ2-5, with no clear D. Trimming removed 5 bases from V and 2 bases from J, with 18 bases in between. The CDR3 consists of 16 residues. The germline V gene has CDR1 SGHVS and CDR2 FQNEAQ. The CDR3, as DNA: TGTGCCAGCAGCATCTCCGGGTTCCTAGGGCAAGAGACCCAGTACTTC. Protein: CASSISGFLGQETQYF.

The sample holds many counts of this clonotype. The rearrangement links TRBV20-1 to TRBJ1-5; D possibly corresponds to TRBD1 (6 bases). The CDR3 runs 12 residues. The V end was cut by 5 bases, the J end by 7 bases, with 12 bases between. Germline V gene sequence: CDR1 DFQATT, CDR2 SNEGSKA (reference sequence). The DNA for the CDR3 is TGCAGTGCTTCAAGGGGGGGACAGCCCCAGCATTTT. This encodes CSASRGGQPQHF.

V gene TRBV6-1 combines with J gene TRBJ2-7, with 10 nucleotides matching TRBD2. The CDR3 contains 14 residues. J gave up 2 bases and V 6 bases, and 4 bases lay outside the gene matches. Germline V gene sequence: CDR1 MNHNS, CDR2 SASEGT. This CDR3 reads CASRPGTSAYEQYF. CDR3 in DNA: TGTGCCAGCAGACCCGGGACTAGCGCCTACGAGCAGTACTTC.

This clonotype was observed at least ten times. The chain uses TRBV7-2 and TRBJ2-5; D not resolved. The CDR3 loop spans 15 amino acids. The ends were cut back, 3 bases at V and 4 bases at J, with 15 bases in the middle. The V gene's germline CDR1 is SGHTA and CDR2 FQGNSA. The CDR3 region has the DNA TGTGCCAGCAGCTTTCCCGGGTTCTTGGGAGAGACCCAGTACTTC. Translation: CASSFPGFLGETQYF.

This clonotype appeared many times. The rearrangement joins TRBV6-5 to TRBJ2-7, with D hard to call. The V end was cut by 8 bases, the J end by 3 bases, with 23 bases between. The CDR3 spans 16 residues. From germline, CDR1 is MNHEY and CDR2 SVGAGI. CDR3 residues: CASPGMKPGLDYEQYF. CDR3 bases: TGTGCCAGCCCCGGCATGAAGCCTGGCCTTGACTACGAGCAGTACTTC.

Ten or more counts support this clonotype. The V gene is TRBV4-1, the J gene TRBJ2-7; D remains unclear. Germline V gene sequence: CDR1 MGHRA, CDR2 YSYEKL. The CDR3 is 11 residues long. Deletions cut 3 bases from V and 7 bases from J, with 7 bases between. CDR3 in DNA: TGCGCCAGCAGCCAGGGCCTGGAGCAGTACTTC. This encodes CASSQGLEQYF.

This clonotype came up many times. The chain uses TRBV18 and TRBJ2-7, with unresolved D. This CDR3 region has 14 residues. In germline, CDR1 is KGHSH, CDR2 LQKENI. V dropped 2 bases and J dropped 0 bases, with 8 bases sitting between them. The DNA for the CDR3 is TGTGCCAGCTCACCAGGATTTAGCTCCTACGAGCAGTACTTC. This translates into CASSPGFSSYEQYF.

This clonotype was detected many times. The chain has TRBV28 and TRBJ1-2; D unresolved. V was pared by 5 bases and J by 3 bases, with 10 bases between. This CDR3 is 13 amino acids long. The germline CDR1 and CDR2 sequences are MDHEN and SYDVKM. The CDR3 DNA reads TGTGCCAGCAGTACCGGGATCGACTATGGCTACACCTTC. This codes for CASSTGIDYGYTF.

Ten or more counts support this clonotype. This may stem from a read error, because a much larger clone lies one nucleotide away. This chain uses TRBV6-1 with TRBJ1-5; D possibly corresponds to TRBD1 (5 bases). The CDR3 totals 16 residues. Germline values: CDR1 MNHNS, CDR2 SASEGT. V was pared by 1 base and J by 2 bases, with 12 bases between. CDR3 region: CASSEGGGSGNQPQHF. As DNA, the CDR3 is TGTGCCAGCAGTGAAGGGGGGGGGTCCGGCAATCAGCCCCAGCATTTT.

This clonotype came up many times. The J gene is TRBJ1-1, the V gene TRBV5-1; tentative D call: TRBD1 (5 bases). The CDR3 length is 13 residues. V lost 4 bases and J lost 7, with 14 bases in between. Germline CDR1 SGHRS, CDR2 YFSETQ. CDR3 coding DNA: TGCGCCAGCAGCGGGAGGGGCGTATATGAAGCTTTCTTT. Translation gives CASSGRGVYEAFF.

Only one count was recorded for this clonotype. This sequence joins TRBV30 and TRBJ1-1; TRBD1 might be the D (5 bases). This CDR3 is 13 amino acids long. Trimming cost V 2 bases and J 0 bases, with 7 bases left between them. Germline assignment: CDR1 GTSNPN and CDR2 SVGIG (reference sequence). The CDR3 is CAWSTQVNTEAFF. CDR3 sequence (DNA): TGTGCCTGGAGTACACAGGTGAACACTGAAGCTTTCTTT.

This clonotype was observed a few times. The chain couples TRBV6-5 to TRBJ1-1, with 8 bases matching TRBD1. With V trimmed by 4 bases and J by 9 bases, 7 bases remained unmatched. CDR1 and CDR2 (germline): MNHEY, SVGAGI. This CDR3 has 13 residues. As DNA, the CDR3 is TGTGCCAGCAGTTTCTCGGACAGGGCTCAAGCTTTCTTT. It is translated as CASSFSDRAQAFF.

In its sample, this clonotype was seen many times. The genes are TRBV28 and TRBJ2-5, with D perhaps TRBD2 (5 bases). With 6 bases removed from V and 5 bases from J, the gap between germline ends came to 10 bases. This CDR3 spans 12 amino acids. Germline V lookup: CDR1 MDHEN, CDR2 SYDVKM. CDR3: CASSGVGETQYF. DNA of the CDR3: TGTGCCAGCAGCGGGGTAGGGGAGACCCAGTACTTC.

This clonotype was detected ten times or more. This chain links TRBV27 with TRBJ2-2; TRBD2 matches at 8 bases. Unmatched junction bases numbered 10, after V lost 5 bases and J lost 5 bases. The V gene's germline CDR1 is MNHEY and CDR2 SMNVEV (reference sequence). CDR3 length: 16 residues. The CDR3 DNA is TGTGCCAGCAGTCCTCCGCGAGCGGGAGAGACCGGGGAGCTGTTTTTT. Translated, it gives CASSPPRAGETGELFF.

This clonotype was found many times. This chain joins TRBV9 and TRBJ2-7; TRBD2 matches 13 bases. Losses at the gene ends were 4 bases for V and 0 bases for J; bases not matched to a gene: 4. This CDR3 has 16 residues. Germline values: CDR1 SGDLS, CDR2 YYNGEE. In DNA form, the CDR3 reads TGTGCCAGCAGCTCCGGGACTAGCGGGATCTCCTACGAGCAGTACTTC. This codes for CASSSGTSGISYEQYF. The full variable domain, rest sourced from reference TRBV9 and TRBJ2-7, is DSGVTQTPKHLITATGQRVTLRCSPRSGDLSVYWYQQSLDQGLQFLIQYYNGEERAKGNILERFSAQQFPDLHSELNLSSLELGDSALYFCASSSGTSGISYEQYFGPGTRLTVT.

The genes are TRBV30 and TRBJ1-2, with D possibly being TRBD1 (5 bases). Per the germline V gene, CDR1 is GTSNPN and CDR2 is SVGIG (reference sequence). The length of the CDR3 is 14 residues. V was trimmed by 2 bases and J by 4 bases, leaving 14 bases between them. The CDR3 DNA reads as TGTGCCTGGAGTTACTCCAGGGCCCCCTATGGCTACACCTTC. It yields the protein CAWSYSRAPYGYTF. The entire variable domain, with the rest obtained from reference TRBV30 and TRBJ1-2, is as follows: SQTIHQWPATLVQPVGSPLSLECTVEGTSNPNLYWYRQAAGRGLQLLFYSVGIGQISSEVPQNLSASRPQDRQFILSSKKLLLSDSGFYLCAWSYSRAPYGYTFGSGTRLTVV.

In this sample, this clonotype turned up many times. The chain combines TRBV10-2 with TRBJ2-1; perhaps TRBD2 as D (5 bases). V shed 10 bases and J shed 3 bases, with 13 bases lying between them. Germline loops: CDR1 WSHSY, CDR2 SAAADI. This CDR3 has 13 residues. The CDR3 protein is CATRGLDYNEQFF. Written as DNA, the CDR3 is TGCGCCACCAGAGGACTCGACTACAATGAGCAGTTCTTC.

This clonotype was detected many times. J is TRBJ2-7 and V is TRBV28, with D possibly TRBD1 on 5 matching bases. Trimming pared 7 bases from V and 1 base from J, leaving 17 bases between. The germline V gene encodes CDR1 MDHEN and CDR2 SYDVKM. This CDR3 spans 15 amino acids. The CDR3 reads CASTLPDSPSYEQYF. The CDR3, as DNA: TGTGCCAGCACCCTTCCCGACAGTCCGTCCTACGAGCAGTACTTC.

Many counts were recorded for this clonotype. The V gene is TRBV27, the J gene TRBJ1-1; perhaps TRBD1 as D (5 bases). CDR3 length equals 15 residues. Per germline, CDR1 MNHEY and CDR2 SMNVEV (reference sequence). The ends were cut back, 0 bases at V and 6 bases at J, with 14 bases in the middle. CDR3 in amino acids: CASSLSGHSGAEAFF. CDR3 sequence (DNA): TGTGCCAGCAGTTTATCGGGGCACTCAGGCGCTGAAGCTTTCTTT.